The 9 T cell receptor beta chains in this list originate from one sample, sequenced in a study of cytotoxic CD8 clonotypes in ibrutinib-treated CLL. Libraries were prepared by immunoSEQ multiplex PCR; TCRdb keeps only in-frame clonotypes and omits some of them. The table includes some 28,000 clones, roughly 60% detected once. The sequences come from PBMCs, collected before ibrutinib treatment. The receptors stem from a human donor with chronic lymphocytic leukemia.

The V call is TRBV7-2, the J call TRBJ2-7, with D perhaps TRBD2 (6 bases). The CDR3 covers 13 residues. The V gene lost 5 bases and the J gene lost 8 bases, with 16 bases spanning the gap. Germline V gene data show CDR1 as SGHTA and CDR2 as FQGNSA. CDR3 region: CASSPRGNTQQYF. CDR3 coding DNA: TGTGCCAGCAGCCCGCGGGGCAACACTCAGCAGTACTTC.

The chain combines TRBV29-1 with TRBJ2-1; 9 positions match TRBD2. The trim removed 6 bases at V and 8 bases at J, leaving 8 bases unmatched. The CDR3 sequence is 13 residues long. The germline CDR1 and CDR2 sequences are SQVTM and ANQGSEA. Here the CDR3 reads CSVTAGGLDEQFF. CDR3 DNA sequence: TGCAGCGTCACAGCGGGGGGACTCGATGAGCAGTTCTTC.

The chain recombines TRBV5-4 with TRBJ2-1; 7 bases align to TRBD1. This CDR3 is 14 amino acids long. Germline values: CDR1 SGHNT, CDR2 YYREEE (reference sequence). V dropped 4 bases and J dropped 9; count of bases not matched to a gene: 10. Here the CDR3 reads CASSRQGSVGEQFF. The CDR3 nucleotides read TGTGCCAGCAGCCGACAGGGTTCGGTTGGTGAGCAGTTCTTC.

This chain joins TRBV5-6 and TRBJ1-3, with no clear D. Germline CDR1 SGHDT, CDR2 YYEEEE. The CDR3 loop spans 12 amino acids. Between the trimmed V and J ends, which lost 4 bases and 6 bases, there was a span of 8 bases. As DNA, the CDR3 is TGTGCCAGCAGCACCACCCCAAACACCATATATTTT. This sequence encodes CASSTTPNTIYF.

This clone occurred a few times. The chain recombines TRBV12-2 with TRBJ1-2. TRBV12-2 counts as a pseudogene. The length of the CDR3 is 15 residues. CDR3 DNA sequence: TGTGCAAGTCGCTTAGCGCCGGGGGGCGACTATGGCTACACCTTC. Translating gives CASRLAPGGDYGYTF.

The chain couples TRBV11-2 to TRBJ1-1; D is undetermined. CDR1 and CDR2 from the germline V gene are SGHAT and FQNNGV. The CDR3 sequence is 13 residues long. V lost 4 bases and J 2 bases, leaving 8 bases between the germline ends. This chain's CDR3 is CASSSDVNTEAFF. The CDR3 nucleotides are TGTGCCAGCAGCTCGGACGTTAACACTGAAGCTTTCTTT.

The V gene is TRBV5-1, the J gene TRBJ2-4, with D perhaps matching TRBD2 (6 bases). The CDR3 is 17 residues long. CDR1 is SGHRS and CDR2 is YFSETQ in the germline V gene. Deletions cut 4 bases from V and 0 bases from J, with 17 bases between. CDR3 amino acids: CASSHSGDSLAKNIQYF. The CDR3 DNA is TGCGCCAGCAGCCATTCCGGGGACTCATTAGCCAAAAACATTCAGTACTTC.

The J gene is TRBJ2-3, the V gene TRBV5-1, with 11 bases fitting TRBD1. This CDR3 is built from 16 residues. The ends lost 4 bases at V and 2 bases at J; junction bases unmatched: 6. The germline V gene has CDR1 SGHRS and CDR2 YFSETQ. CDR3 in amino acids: CASSPGTGGLTDTQYF. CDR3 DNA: TGCGCCAGCAGCCCTGGGACAGGGGGGCTCACAGATACGCAGTATTTT.

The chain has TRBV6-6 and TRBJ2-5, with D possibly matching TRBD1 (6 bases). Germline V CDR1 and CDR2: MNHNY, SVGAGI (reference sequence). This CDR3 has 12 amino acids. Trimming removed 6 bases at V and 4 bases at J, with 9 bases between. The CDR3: CASRLQGETQYF. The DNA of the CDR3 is TGTGCCAGCAGGTTACAGGGAGAGACCCAGTACTTC.